A few counts support the clone carrying this T cell receptor (beta chain). What it recognizes is unknown. The PCR employed 60 Vbeta primers together with 13 Jbeta primers. The repertoire was sequenced with immunoSEQ multiplex PCR; TCRdb's copy has only in-frame clones and lacks some. In the table there are roughly 87,000 clones, roughly 80% of which are singletons. This sample is part of a study of cytomegalovirus exposure and HLA in healthy donors. Study findings and constraints: One later analysis reportedly identified an Asian-associated ancestry cluster that showed fewer N-insertions than the approximately 700-donor mean. Looking again later, the authors saw that most CMV-associated TCR beta chains seemed HLA-restricted. The study put some 150 TCR beta chains on its list as cytomegalovirus-associated. Sequencing had likely introduced a cluster of highly shared sequence variants as an artifact.

This CDR3 region has 16 residues. CDR1 and CDR2 (germline): LNHDA, SQIVND (reference sequence). V gave up 5 bases and J gave up 0 bases, with 13 bases separating them. This clonotype originated in a woman between 40 and 55 years old in good health and CMV-seropositive. Sequencing was carried out using PBMCs. This rearrangement joins TRBV19 to TRBJ2-2; D is possibly TRBD2 (7 bases). CDR3 sequence (DNA): TGTGCCAGTAGTGGGGGGGCAGCTACGAACACCGGGGAGCTGTTTTTT. Protein: CASSGGAATNTGELFF.